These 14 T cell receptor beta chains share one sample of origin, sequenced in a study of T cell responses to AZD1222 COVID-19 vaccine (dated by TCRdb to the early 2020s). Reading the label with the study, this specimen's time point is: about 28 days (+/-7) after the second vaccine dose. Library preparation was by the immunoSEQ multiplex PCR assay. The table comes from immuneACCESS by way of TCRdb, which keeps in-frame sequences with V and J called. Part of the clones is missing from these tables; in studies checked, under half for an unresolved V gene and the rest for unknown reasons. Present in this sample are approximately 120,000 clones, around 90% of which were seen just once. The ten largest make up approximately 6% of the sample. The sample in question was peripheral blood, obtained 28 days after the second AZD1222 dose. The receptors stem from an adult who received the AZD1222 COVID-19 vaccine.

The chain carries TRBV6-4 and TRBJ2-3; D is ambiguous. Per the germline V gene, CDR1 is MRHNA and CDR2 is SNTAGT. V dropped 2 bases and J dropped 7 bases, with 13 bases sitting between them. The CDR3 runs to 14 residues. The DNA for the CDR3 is TGTGCCAGCAGTGACCCATCGCGACCTTATACGCAGTATTTT. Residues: CASSDPSRPYTQYF.

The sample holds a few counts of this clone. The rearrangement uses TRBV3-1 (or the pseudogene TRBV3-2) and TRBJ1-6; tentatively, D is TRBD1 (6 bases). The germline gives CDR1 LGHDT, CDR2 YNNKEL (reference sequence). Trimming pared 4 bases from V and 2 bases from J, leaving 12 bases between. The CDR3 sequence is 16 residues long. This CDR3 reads CASSRGGETYNSPLHF. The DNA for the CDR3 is TGTGCCAGCAGCCGAGGGGGGGAAACCTATAATTCACCCCTCCACTTT.

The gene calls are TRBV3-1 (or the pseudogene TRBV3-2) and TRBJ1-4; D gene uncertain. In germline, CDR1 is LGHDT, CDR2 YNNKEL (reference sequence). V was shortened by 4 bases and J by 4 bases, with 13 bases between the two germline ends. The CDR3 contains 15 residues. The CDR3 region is CASSPTAAVNEKLFF. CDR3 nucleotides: TGTGCCAGCAGCCCTACAGCCGCTGTTAATGAAAAACTGTTTTTT.

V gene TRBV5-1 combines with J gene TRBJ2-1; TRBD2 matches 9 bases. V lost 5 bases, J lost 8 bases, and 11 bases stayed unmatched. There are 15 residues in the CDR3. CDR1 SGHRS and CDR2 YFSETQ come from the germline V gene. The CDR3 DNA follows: TGCGCCAGCAGTCTCCAGGGCGGGGGGGCCGATGAGCAGTTCTTC. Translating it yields CASSLQGGGADEQFF.

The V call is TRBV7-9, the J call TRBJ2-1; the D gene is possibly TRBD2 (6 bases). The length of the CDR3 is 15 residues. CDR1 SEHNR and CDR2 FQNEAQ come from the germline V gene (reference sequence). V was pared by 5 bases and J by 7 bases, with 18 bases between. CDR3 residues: CASSPQASVANEQFF. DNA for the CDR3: TGTGCCAGCAGCCCGCAAGCTAGCGTAGCAAATGAGCAGTTCTTC.

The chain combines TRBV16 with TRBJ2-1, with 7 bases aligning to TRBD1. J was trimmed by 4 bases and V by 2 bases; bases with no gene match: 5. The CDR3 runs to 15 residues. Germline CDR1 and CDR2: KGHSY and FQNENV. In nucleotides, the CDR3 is TGTGCCAGCAGCCAAAAAGGACAGGCGTACAATGAGCAGTTCTTC. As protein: CASSQKGQAYNEQFF.

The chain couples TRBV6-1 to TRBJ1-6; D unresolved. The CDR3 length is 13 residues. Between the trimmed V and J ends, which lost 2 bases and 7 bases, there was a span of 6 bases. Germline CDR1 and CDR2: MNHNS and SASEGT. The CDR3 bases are TGTGCCAGCAGTGAACTAAGGAATTCACCCCTCCACTTT. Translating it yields CASSELRNSPLHF.

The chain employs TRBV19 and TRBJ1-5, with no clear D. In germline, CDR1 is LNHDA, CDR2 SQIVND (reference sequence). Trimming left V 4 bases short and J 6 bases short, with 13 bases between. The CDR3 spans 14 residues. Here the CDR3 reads CASSTAPGGQPQHF. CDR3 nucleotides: TGTGCCAGTAGTACGGCGCCGGGCGGTCAGCCCCAGCATTTT. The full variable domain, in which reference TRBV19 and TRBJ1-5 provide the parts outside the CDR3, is DGGITQSPKYLFRKEGQNVTLSCEQNLNHDAMYWYRQDPGQGLRLIYYSQIVNDFQKGDIAEGYSVSREKKESFPLTVTSAQKNPTAFYLCASSTAPGGQPQHFGDGTRLSIL.

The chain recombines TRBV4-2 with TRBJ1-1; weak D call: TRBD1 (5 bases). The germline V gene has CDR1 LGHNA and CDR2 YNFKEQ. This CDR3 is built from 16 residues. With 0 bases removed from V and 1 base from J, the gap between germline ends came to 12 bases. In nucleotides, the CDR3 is TGTGCCAGCAGCCAAGATCGGTTTACAGGGAACACTGAAGCTTTCTTT. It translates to CASSQDRFTGNTEAFF.

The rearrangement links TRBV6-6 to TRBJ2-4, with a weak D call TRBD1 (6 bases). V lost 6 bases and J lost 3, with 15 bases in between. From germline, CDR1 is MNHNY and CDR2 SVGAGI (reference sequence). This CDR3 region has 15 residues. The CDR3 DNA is TGTGCCAGCAGAGATCAGGGGAAGGTCAAAAACATTCAGTACTTC. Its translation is CASRDQGKVKNIQYF.

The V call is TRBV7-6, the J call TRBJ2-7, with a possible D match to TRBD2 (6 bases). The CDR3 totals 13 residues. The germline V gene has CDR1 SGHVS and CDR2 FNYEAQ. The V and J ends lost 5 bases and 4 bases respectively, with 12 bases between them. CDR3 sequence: CASSPTGGYEQYF. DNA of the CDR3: TGTGCCAGCAGCCCGACCGGGGGTTACGAGCAGTACTTC.

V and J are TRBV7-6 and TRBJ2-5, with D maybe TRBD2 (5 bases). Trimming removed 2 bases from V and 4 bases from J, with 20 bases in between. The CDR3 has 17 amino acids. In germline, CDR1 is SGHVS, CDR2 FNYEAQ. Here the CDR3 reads CASSLIVKGSLRETQYF. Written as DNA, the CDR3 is TGTGCCAGCAGCTTAATCGTCAAAGGGAGCCTACGAGAGACCCAGTACTTC.

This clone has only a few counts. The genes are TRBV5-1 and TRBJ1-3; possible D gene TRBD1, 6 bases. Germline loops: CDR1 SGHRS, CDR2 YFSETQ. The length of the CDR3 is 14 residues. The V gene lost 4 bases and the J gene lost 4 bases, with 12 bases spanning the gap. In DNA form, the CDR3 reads TGCGCCAGCAGCAAAACAGGGACGGGAAACACCATATATTTT. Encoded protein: CASSKTGTGNTIYF.

The CDR3 DNA reads as TGCGCCAGCAGCCAAGTGATCCAGGTAGAGACCCAGTACTTC. Translation gives CASSQVIQVETQYF. The chain links TRBV4-1 to TRBJ2-5; D uncertain. This CDR3 has 14 amino acids. CDR1 and CDR2 (germline): MGHRA, YSYEKL. With 1 base removed from V and 4 bases from J, the gap between germline ends came to 10 bases.